This T cell receptor beta chain was profiled in a study of monozygotic twins with inflammatory bowel disease. The study, taken as a whole, reports: IBD patients had lower TCRbeta diversity (inverse Simpson) than healthy co-twins.

cDNA was made in eight separate reactions per sample. TCRdb reprocessed the 5' RACE reads; each CDR3 protein has one entry and no DNA is given. The listing records about 450,000 distinct CDR3 sequences. About this clonotype: Its antigen is unidentified.

This CDR3 contains 15 residues. In germline, CDR1 is LNHDA, CDR2 SQIVND (reference sequence). Phlebotomy per donor yielded a single 2.5 ml blood sample. Sequencing used blood. This receptor was identified in a human donor with ulcerative colitis or Crohn's disease, or a healthy co-twin of an affected twin (not recorded which). This chain connects TRBV19 to TRBJ2-1; there is no DNA to check the TCRdb D call of TRBD2. The chain's CDR3 is CASSAGTRTYNEQFF.